One and the same sample provided the 20 T cell receptor beta chains below, sequenced in a study of T cell repertoires in cytomegalovirus infection. TCRdb independently ran MiXCR on the reads; one entry per CDR3 protein. The sample includes 800,000 to 950,000 distinct CDR3 sequences, around a third of them seen just once. No antigen is known for these receptors. Sequencing used cultured CD8+ T cells from PBMCs, obtained from culture after CMV antigen stimulation. These receptors were collected from a human donor in good health (CMV status not recorded). Some clones in this sample may be carry-over from other donors' samples.

The chain carries TRBV6-1 and TRBJ2-4, with D possibly TRBD1 on 6 matching bases. The germline V and J ends were trimmed by 1 base and 1 base, with 11 bases remaining between them. There are 16 residues in the CDR3. Germline values: CDR1 MNHNS, CDR2 SASEGT. CDR3 protein: CASSEGGRSAKNIQYF. CDR3 nucleotides: TGTGCCAGCAGTGAAGGGGGGCGATCCGCCAAAAACATTCAGTACTTC.

This clonotype showed up just a few times. The J gene is TRBJ2-3, the V gene TRBV7-9; D tentatively reads TRBD1 or TRBD2 (7 bases each). The CDR3 is 17 amino acids. With 1 base removed from V and 1 base from J, the gap between germline ends came to 15 bases. The V gene's germline CDR1 is SEHNR and CDR2 FQNEAQ (reference sequence). The CDR3 is CASSLDRGAGGTDTQYF. The CDR3 nucleotides are TGTGCCAGCAGCTTAGACAGGGGTGCGGGGGGCACAGATACGCAGTATTTT.

This clonotype was counted a few times. The chain uses TRBV7-8 and TRBJ2-1; 7 positions agree with TRBD2. CDR3 length equals 17 residues. Per the germline V gene, CDR1 is SGHVS and CDR2 is FQNEAQ. J lost 7 bases, V lost 1 base, and 13 bases had no gene match. In DNA form, the CDR3 reads TGTGCCAGCAGCTTAGGTTTTTCGGGGGGAAGCAAAAATGAGCAGTTCTTC. Amino acids: CASSLGFSGGSKNEQFF.

This chain uses TRBV5-4 with TRBJ1-1; unclear D gene. The CDR3 sequence is 12 residues long. Per germline, CDR1 SGHNT and CDR2 YYREEE (reference sequence). Trimming shortened V by 4 bases and J by 7 bases, and 11 bases separated the two germline ends. The CDR3 DNA is TGTGCCAGCAGCCCCGGAGGAATTGAAGCTTTCTTT. Translating gives CASSPGGIEAFF.

This chain uses TRBV12-3 or TRBV12-4 with TRBJ1-6; D remains ambiguous. There are 12 residues in the CDR3. The V and J ends lost 10 bases and 4 bases respectively, with 8 bases between them. The CDR3 sequence: CATTLYNSPLHF. DNA for the CDR3: TGTGCCACCACCCTTTATAATTCACCCCTCCACTTT.

This sequence joins TRBV19 and TRBJ1-1; D gene unclear. Trimming cost V 2 bases and J 8 bases, with 9 bases left between them. Looked up from germline, CDR1 is LNHDA and CDR2 is SQIVND (reference sequence). CDR3 length equals 12 residues. Written as DNA, the CDR3 is TGTGCCAGTAGTATATCAGCGCTAGAAGCTTTCTTT. Protein sequence: CASSISALEAFF. Drawing the rest from reference TRBV19 and TRBJ1-1, the complete variable domain is DGGITQSPKYLFRKEGQNVTLSCEQNLNHDAMYWYRQDPGQGLRLIYYSQIVNDFQKGDIAEGYSVSREKKESFPLTVTSAQKNPTAFYLCASSISALEAFFGQGTRLTVV.

This clonotype was seen a handful of times. This chain links TRBV7-9 with TRBJ1-2; D might be TRBD1 (5 bases). The CDR3 is made up of 14 amino acids. V lost 5 bases, J lost 4 bases, and 14 bases lay in between. In germline, CDR1 is SEHNR, CDR2 FQNEAQ (reference sequence). Written as DNA, the CDR3 is TGTGCCAGCAGCCCGGGGACCTTACGCTATGGCTACACCTTC. It yields the protein CASSPGTLRYGYTF.

This clonotype was observed a handful of times. V and J are TRBV10-2 and TRBJ2-2; D possibly corresponds to TRBD2 (6 bases). Germline V gene data show CDR1 as WSHSY and CDR2 as SAAADI. CDR3 length equals 11 residues. Deletions cut 2 bases from V and 13 bases from J, with 8 bases between. The CDR3 reads CASSEGGWLFF. DNA of the CDR3: TGCGCCAGCAGTGAGGGAGGGTGGCTGTTTTTT.

There are a few counts of this clonotype. The CDR3 coding sequence is TGTGCCAGCAGTTTGGACTGGGTGCAAGAGACCCAGTACTTC. Encoded protein: CASSLDWVQETQYF. The chain combines TRBV7-9 with TRBJ2-5; D may be TRBD2 (5 bases). Trimming stripped 6 bases from V and 2 bases from J, with 13 bases between. There are 14 residues in the CDR3. From germline, CDR1 is SEHNR and CDR2 FQNEAQ (reference sequence).

This clonotype has a handful of counts. V usage is TRBV7-9 and J usage is TRBJ2-1, with D unclear. Trimming took off 1 base at V and 10 bases at J, with 14 bases between the two ends. Germline V gene data show CDR1 as SEHNR and CDR2 as FQNEAQ (reference sequence). This CDR3 contains 14 residues. The CDR3 sequence: CASSLVMGTQEQFF. The CDR3 DNA reads as TGTGCCAGCAGCTTAGTAATGGGTACCCAGGAGCAGTTCTTC.

Comments on this clonotype: The junction does not match germline at one end; this may be a read error. The rearrangement joins TRBV7-4 to TRBJ2-5; D is unclear. This CDR3 has 14 residues. Germline V lookup: CDR1 SGHVT, CDR2 SQSDAQ. The CDR3 region is CANSPLTGQETQYF. In DNA, the CDR3 is TGTGCCAACAGCCCTTTGACGGGCCAAGAGACCCAGTACTTC.

V is TRBV6-5 and J is TRBJ2-3; 8 bases fit TRBD1. Germline V gives CDR1 MNHEY, CDR2 SVGAGI. Unmatched junction bases numbered 12, after V lost 0 bases and J lost 4 bases. The CDR3 runs to 18 residues. In DNA form, the CDR3 reads TGTGCCAGCAGTTACTCTGTAGGGACAGGAAAGAGGTCAGATACGCAGTATTTT. Translation gives CASSYSVGTGKRSDTQYF.

This clonotype has just a few counts. This chain links TRBV7-8 with TRBJ1-1; 9 bases map to TRBD1. V shed 5 bases, J shed 4 bases, and the junction held 11 bases outside the gene matches. This CDR3 is 16 amino acids long. Germline CDR1 reads SGHVS; CDR2 reads FQNEAQ. In DNA, the CDR3 is TGTGCCAGCAGCCTGGACAGGGGCCCATTGCGCACTGAAGCTTTCTTT. Its protein is CASSLDRGPLRTEAFF.

The V and J genes are TRBV27 and TRBJ1-6; D remains ambiguous. The CDR3 has 18 amino acids. V lost 1 base and J lost 0, with 13 bases in between. Germline CDR1 and CDR2: MNHEY and SMNVEV (reference sequence). CDR3 bases: TGTGCCAGCAGTTTATTTAACGGTGGGAGCTCCTATAATTCACCCCTCCACTTT. The encoded protein is CASSLFNGGSSYNSPLHF.

This clonotype was observed a few times. The J gene is TRBJ2-1, the V gene TRBV19; perhaps TRBD2 as D (6 bases). The V and J ends lost 1 base and 3 bases respectively, with 16 bases between them. The CDR3 is made up of 17 amino acids. CDR1 LNHDA and CDR2 SQIVND come from the germline V gene (reference sequence). CDR3 in amino acids: CASSIGRGSPHYNEQFF. Written as DNA, the CDR3 is TGTGCCAGTAGTATAGGGAGGGGCTCCCCTCACTACAATGAGCAGTTCTTC.

The sample holds a few counts of this clonotype. This rearrangement joins TRBV19 to TRBJ1-6; 11 positions match TRBD1. The CDR3 has 15 residues. V lost 5 bases to trimming and J lost 13 bases; unmatched junction nucleotides: 10. CDR1 and CDR2 (germline): LNHDA, SQIVND (reference sequence). The CDR3 here is CASSPQGQGAGPLHF. The CDR3 DNA sequence: TGTGCCAGTAGTCCACAAGGACAGGGGGCTGGTCCCCTCCACTTT.

In its sample, this clonotype was seen many times. The chain employs TRBV6-2 or TRBV6-3 and TRBJ2-1; 8 nucleotides align to TRBD2. Germline CDR1 reads MNHEY; CDR2 reads SVGEGT. This CDR3 comprises 14 residues. V shed 6 bases, J shed 4 bases, and the junction held 5 bases outside the gene matches. CDR3 in amino acids: CASRSGGSYNEQFF. As DNA, the CDR3 is TGTGCCAGCAGGAGCGGGGGTAGTTACAATGAGCAGTTCTTC.

This clonotype was seen repeatedly, ten times or more. The rearrangement links TRBV7-2 to TRBJ2-5; TRBD2 matches at 12 bases. Germline V CDR1 and CDR2: SGHTA, FQGNSA. Trimming at V came to 3 bases and at J to 2 bases, leaving 7 bases not matched to a gene. There are 17 residues in the CDR3. CDR3 nucleotide sequence: TGTGCCAGCAGCTTTCGGCTAGCGGGGGGGGAACAAGAGACCCAGTACTTC. This codes for CASSFRLAGGEQETQYF.

The rearrangement links TRBV2 to TRBJ2-1, with no clear D. This CDR3 spans 12 amino acids. V was clipped by 6 bases and J by 10 bases, with 13 bases between them. CDR1 is SNHLY, CDR2 FYNNEI, per germline. In DNA, the CDR3 is TGTGCCAGCAGCCCCTTAGCCGACGAGCAGTTCTTC. This encodes CASSPLADEQFF.

The V and J genes are TRBV23-1 and TRBJ1-5; D remains ambiguous. TRBV23-1 has ORF status, its function being uncertain. V was trimmed by 9 bases and J by 0 bases, leaving 15 bases between them. This CDR3 region has 15 residues. The CDR3 coding sequence is TGCGCCAGACTTTCCGGGAATCATAGCAATCAGCCCCAGCATTTT. Protein product: CARLSGNHSNQPQHF.